Included here is one T cell receptor (beta chain) sequence, with context. As yet, its antigen is unknown. This specimen comes from a study of T cell responses to AZD1222 COVID-19 vaccine. Overall study findings and caveats: Baseline antibody screening turned up just a handful of seropositive AZD1222 recipients.

TCRdb's table, derived via immunoSEQ multiplex PCR, lists solely in-frame clones and lacks some. The data contain 100,000 to 150,000 clones, around 86% of them seen just once; the ten biggest clones take up around 20%. V was shortened by 4 bases and J by 6 bases, with 11 bases between the two germline ends. Germline CDR1 SGHRS, CDR2 YFSETQ. The CDR3 contains 13 residues. The chain links TRBV5-1 to TRBJ2-1; the D is unclear. The clonotype was recovered from an adult in good health. Source: peripheral blood, taken on day 0 of AZD1222 vaccination. The CDR3 DNA reads TGCGCCAGCAGCCCGATGAGGTCCAATGAGCAGTTCTTC. Protein sequence: CASSPMRSNEQFF.